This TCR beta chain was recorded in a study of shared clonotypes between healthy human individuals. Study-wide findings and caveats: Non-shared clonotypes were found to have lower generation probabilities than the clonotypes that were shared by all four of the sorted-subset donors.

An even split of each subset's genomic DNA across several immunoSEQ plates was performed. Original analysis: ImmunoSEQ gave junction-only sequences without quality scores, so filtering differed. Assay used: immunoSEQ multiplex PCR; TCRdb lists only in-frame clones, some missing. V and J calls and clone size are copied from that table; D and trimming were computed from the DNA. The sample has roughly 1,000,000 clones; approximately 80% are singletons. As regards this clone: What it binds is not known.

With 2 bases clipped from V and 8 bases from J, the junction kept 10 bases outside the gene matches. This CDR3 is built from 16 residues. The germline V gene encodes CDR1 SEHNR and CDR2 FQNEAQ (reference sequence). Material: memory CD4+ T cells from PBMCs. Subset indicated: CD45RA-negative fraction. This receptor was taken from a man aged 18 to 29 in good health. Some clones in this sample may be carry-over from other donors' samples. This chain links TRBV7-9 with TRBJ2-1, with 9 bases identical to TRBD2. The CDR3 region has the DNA TGTGCCAGCAGCTTATCCGGCGGGAGGGCCCTCCATGAGCAGTTCTTC. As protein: CASSLSGGRALHEQFF. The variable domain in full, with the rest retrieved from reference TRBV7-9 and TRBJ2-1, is DTGVSQNPRHKITKRGQNVTFRCDPISEHNRLYWYRQTLGQGPEFLTYFQNEAQLEKSRLLSDRFSAERPKGSFSTLEIQRTEQGDSAMYLCASSLSGGRALHEQFFGPGTRLTVL.